This T cell receptor beta chain was found in a study of PD-1 blockade in classical Hodgkin lymphoma. As for the study in general: Nivolumab was given intravenously to patients at 3 mg/kg every 2 weeks.

With respect to this clone: The antigen remains unidentified.

In every patient, relapse followed autologous stem cell transplantation, while exposure to brentuximab vedotin differed. V was pared by 6 bases and J by 1 base, with 8 bases between. The germline V gene has CDR1 MDHEN and CDR2 SYDVKM. The CDR3 is 13 residues long. TCRdb keeps only in-frame clones here, not all; method: immunoSEQ multiplex PCR. Seen here are 14,000 to 15,000 clones, over 70% observed once, and the top ten hold approximately 26%. Study-wide points: Among the patients, those starting nivolumab under 1 year after ASCT were excluded. While CD8+ TCR diversity did not rise significantly by C4D1, CD4+ TCR diversity did.

This chain uses TRBV28 with TRBJ2-3; D ambiguous. The sequencing here drew on peripheral blood mononuclear cells (PBMCs), taken before the second cycle of nivolumab. The receptor was isolated from a human donor with classical Hodgkin lymphoma. The DNA of the CDR3 is TGTGCCAGCAGACTACGAGGCACAGATACGCAGTATTTT. Amino acids: CASRLRGTDTQYF. The full variable domain, its missing parts supplied by reference TRBV28 and TRBJ2-3, is DVKVTQSSRYLVKRTGEKVFLECVQDMDHENMFWYRQDPGLGLRLIYFSYDVKMKEKGDIPEGYSVSREKKERFSLILESASTNQTSMYLCASRLRGTDTQYFGPGTRLTVL.